A single sample gave rise to the 3 T cell receptor beta chains below, sequenced in a study of T cell responses to AZD1222 COVID-19 vaccine. Here immunoSEQ multiplex PCR was the method, and the copy in TCRdb shows in-frame clones only, minus some. The sample has around 56,000 clones, 80% to 90% seen once. The source material was peripheral blood, sampled 28 days after the second AZD1222 dose. The receptors here all came from an adult who received the AZD1222 COVID-19 vaccine.

The gene calls are TRBV5-6 and TRBJ2-7; 9 bases are shared with TRBD2. The germline V gene has CDR1 SGHDT and CDR2 YYEEEE. CDR3 length: 17 amino acids. V lost 3 bases to trimming and J lost 5 bases; unmatched junction nucleotides: 15. The CDR3 DNA reads as TGTGCCAGCAGCTCGGAGGATTTAGCGGGAGTTACTGACGAGCAGTACTTC. Residues: CASSSEDLAGVTDEQYF.

The V gene is TRBV25-1, the J gene TRBJ2-1; tentatively, D is TRBD2 (5 bases). The V gene lost 9 bases and the J gene lost 2 bases, with 14 bases spanning the gap. The CDR3 contains 14 residues. The germline V gene has CDR1 MGHDK and CDR2 SYGVNS. The CDR3 here is CARGGLFTYNEQFF. CDR3 sequence (DNA): TGTGCCAGAGGAGGTCTGTTTACCTACAATGAGCAGTTCTTC.

The chain joins TRBV7-2 to TRBJ2-1; 9 bases are a match to TRBD2. The germline V gene has CDR1 SGHTA and CDR2 FQGNSA. The V and J ends lost 1 base and 6 bases, in that order; junction bases with no gene match: 13. The CDR3 has 18 residues. The CDR3 sequence: CASSLVGARAGGGNEQFF. CDR3 nucleotides: TGTGCCAGCAGCTTAGTAGGCGCCCGGGCGGGAGGGGGCAATGAGCAGTTCTTC.